Listed below are T cell receptor beta chains from one sample, sequenced in a study of early T cells in non-severe SARS-CoV-2 infection. TCRdb re-derived calls from the 5' RACE reads in MiXCR, one entry per CDR3 protein. This sample yields 25,000 to 30,000 distinct CDR3 sequences, of which roughly 6% are seen a single time; roughly 5.4% belongs to the top ten. Input material: whole blood. The source of these receptors is an adult who was a healthcare worker with PCR-confirmed SARS-CoV-2 infection or an uninfected control (not recorded which). CDR3s include the opening cysteine and the closing phenylalanine or tryptophan. A D gene is named only where the DNA matches it firmly. Only some rows state a clone size, as once, few, many or a class for expanded clones.

many TRBD1 TRBJ2-7 TRBV7-6 CASSRGQAPYEQYF TGTGCCAGCAGCAGAGGACAGGCCCCCTACGAGCAGTACTTC
NA NA TRBJ2-1 TRBV21-1 CASSKGTSVYNEQFF TGTGCCAGCAGCAAAGGGACTAGCGTCTACAATGAGCAGTTCTTC
many TRBD1 TRBJ2-1 TRBV18 CASSPPSGGSYNEQFF TGTGCCAGCTCACCACCCTCAGGGGGCTCCTACAATGAGCAGTTCTTC
many NA TRBJ2-2 TRBV5-6 CASSRGDRDTGELFF TGTGCCAGCAGTCGGGGGGACAGAGACACCGGGGAGCTGTTTTTT
many NA TRBJ1-4 TRBV12-3/TRBV12-4 CASRMDSLNEKLFF TGTGCCAGCAGGATGGACAGTTTAAATGAAAAACTGTTTTTT
few TRBD1 TRBJ2-7 TRBV11-2 CASSRPGQGSREQYF TGTGCCAGCAGCCGCCCGGGACAGGGGAGCCGCGAGCAGTACTTC
many NA TRBJ2-3 TRBV7-9 CASSLSMGYSTDTQYF TGTGCCAGCTCCCTGAGTATGGGTTATAGCACAGATACGCAGTATTTT
many NA TRBJ1-4 TRBV7-6 CASSLYGSTNEKLFF TGTGCCAGCAGCTTATACGGTTCAACTAATGAAAAACTGTTTTTT
many NA TRBJ2-3 TRBV6-4 CASSDYPSTDTQYF TGTGCCAGCAGTGACTACCCCAGCACAGATACGCAGTATTTT
many NA TRBJ2-7 TRBV7-9 CASSFKGVSLGEQYF TGTGCCAGCAGCTTTAAAGGGGTCTCCCTTGGCGAGCAGTACTTC
few TRBD2 TRBJ2-1 TRBV4-2 CASSRDRGLAGGPGNEQFF TGTGCCAGCAGCCGGGACAGGGGACTAGCGGGGGGGCCCGGGAATGAGCAGTTCTTC
many NA TRBJ2-3 TRBV7-9 CASSLVGGSDTQYF TGTGCCAGCAGCTTAGTCGGAGGGTCCGATACGCAGTATTTT
many TRBD2 TRBJ2-7 TRBV18 CASSPPGGLRVHEQYF TGTGCCAGCTCACCACCGGGGGGGTTACGCGTCCACGAGCAGTACTTC
many NA TRBJ2-6 TRBV4-2 CASSQVGLASGANVLTF TGTGCCAGCAGCCAAGTCGGATTGGCCTCTGGGGCCAACGTCCTGACTTTC
many NA TRBJ2-3 TRBV19 CASSIDTTPADTQYF TGTGCCAGTAGTATAGATACAACTCCCGCAGATACGCAGTATTTT
many TRBD1 TRBJ2-3 TRBV12-3/TRBV12-4 CASSRTGGRADTQYF TGTGCCAGCAGTCGGACAGGGGGCCGGGCAGATACGCAGTATTTT
medium-sized TRBD2 TRBJ2-3 TRBV20-1 CSAQTTSGRGTDTQYF TGCAGTGCCCAGACCACTAGCGGAAGAGGAACAGATACGCAGTATTTT
few NA TRBJ2-2 TRBV12-3/TRBV12-4 CASSPRTPLGGHTGELFF TGTGCCAGCAGTCCCAGAACCCCTCTTGGCGGGCACACCGGGGAGCTGTTTTTT
many TRBD2 TRBJ2-5 TRBV6-2/TRBV6-3 CASSYGAGGGETQYF TGTGCCAGCAGTTACGGAGCGGGGGGAGGAGAGACCCAGTACTTC
few TRBD1 TRBJ2-1 TRBV7-6 CASSMDRIGEQFF TGTGCCAGCAGCATGGACAGGATAGGTGAGCAGTTCTTC
many TRBD1 TRBJ2-2 TRBV5-1 CASSPLARGQGNTGELFF TGCGCCAGCAGCCCCCTCGCGCGGGGACAGGGGAACACCGGGGAGCTGTTTTTT
NA TRBD1 TRBJ2-7 TRBV27 CASSFQGARREQYF TGTGCCAGCAGTTTCCAGGGGGCGCGGCGGGAGCAGTACTTC
many NA TRBJ2-2 TRBV7-9 CASSFTTGELFF TGTGCCAGCAGCTTTACCACCGGGGAGCTGTTTTTT
many TRBD1 TRBJ2-1 TRBV10-3 CAISDPGQGRLSEQFF TGTGCCATCAGTGATCCCGGACAGGGACGGTTGAGTGAGCAGTTCTTC
many NA TRBJ1-4 TRBV12-3/TRBV12-4 CASSYREGKLFF TGTGCCAGCAGCTACAGGGAGGGAAAACTGTTTTTT
many NA TRBJ2-3 TRBV6-6 CASSPTEDTQYF TGTGCCAGCAGCCCGACAGAAGATACGCAGTATTTT
medium-sized NA TRBJ2-1 TRBV6-5 CASSLDSPYYSYNEQFF TGTGCCAGCAGTTTGGACAGCCCCTATTACTCCTACAATGAGCAGTTCTTC
NA TRBD2 TRBJ2-1 TRBV7-2 CASSPAAGGAYNEQFF TGTGCCAGCAGCCCAGCAGCGGGGGGAGCCTACAATGAGCAGTTCTTC
many NA TRBJ1-2 TRBV18 CASSPPSTAYYGYTF TGTGCCAGCTCACCACCGTCCACAGCCTACTATGGCTACACCTTC
many TRBD1 TRBJ1-4 TRBV3-1 CASSRGQGREKLFF TGTGCCAGCAGCCGGGGACAGGGACGTGAAAAACTGTTTTTT
many NA TRBJ2-3 TRBV27 CASSRQTSTDTQYF TGTGCCAGCAGTCGACAGACAAGCACAGATACGCAGTATTTT
many NA TRBJ1-3 TRBV6-5 CASSFDGNSGNTIYF TGTGCCAGCAGTTTTGACGGGAACTCTGGAAACACCATATATTTT
many NA TRBJ2-2 TRBV14 CASSPRRTWTTGELFF TGTGCCAGCAGCCCACGGAGGACTTGGACCACCGGGGAGCTGTTTTTT
many TRBD2 TRBJ2-2 TRBV28 CASRLGGSNTGELFF TGTGCCAGCCGCCTGGGGGGGAGCAACACCGGGGAGCTGTTTTTT
few NA TRBJ2-1 TRBV7-2 CASSLEEFF TGTGCCAGCAGCTTGGAGGAGTTCTTC
many TRBD2 TRBJ2-7 TRBV10-3 CATQGTSGSREQYF TGTGCCACACAGGGGACTAGCGGGTCCCGAGAGCAGTACTTC
many NA TRBJ2-1 TRBV4-3 CASSQDREGEQFF TGCGCCAGCAGCCAAGATAGAGAGGGTGAGCAGTTCTTC
NA NA TRBJ2-6 TRBV11-2 CASPTSSGANVLTF TGTGCCAGTCCCACAAGCTCTGGGGCCAACGTCCTGACTTTC
many NA TRBJ1-4 TRBV12-3/TRBV12-4 CASSSHTTNEKLFF TGTGCCAGCAGTTCACACACAACTAATGAAAAACTGTTTTTT
many NA TRBJ2-5 TRBV4-2 CASSQNTGPESLRAQYF TGTGCCAGCAGCCAGAACACCGGGCCTGAGTCATTACGGGCCCAGTACTTC
NA NA TRBJ2-7 TRBV6-1 CASSDRSTLREQYF TGTGCCAGCAGTGATCGTAGCACCCTAAGGGAGCAGTACTTC
few NA TRBJ2-6 TRBV15 CATSRVGRATGANVLTF TGTGCCACCAGCAGAGTAGGCAGGGCGACTGGGGCCAACGTCCTGACTTTC
few TRBD1 TRBJ2-7 TRBV3-1 CASSRDSRSYEQYF TGTGCCAGCAGCCGGGACAGTAGATCCTACGAGCAGTACTTC
many NA TRBJ1-6 TRBV27 CASKWSSYNSPLHF TGTGCCAGCAAGTGGAGCTCCTATAATTCACCCCTCCACTTT
many NA TRBJ1-1 TRBV27 CASTPGQPGFTEAFF TGTGCCAGCACCCCCGGACAGCCAGGTTTCACTGAAGCTTTCTTT